This T cell receptor (beta chain) originates from a study of T cell repertoires in cytomegalovirus infection. In the study overall: Used in the study were CMV epitopes, some recently identified and HLA-C-restricted, others well-studied and HLA-B-restricted. CMV infection together with matching HLA type was indicated by public TCR beta signatures.

A word on this clonotype: Its antigen is not identified.

TCRdb reanalysed the reads using MiXCR and keeps one entry per CDR3 protein. The sample shows 450,000 to 600,000 distinct CDR3 sequences, roughly 34% of them seen only once. Germline loops: CDR1 PRHDT, CDR2 FYEKMQ (reference sequence). The V segment lost 1 base and the J segment 4 bases; nucleotides outside the gene matches: 13. The CDR3 extends over 18 amino acids. Findings of the study overall: CMV-specific HLA-C-restricted TCR beta clonotypes dominated the ex vivo response. The study identified carriers of CMV plus the relevant HLA from cumulative public TCR beta family frequency.

This clonotype originated in a human donor in good health (CMV status not recorded). Some clones in this sample may be carry-over from other donors' samples. V is TRBV13 and J is TRBJ1-2, with TRBD1 identical over 9 bases. The sequencing here drew on cultured PBMCs, taken from culture after CMV antigen stimulation. The CDR3 protein is CASSLDRDRVLGFYGYTF. The CDR3 DNA follows: TGTGCCAGCAGCTTAGACCGGGACAGGGTATTAGGATTCTATGGCTACACCTTC.